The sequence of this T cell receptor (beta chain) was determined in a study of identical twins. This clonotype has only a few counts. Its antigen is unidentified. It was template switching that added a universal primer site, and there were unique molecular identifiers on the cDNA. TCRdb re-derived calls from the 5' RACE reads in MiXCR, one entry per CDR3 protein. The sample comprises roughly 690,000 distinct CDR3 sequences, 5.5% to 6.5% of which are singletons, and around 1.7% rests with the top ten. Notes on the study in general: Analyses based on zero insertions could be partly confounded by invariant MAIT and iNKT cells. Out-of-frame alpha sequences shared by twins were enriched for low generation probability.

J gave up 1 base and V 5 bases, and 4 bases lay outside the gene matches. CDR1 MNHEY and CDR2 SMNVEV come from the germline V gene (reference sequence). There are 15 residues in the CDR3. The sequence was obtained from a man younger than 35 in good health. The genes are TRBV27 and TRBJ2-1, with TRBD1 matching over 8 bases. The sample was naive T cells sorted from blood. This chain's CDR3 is CASSLQGVSYNEQFF. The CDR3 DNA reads TGTGCCAGCAGTCTACAGGGGGTTTCCTACAATGAGCAGTTCTTC.